This is a list of T cell receptor beta chains from one sample in a study of human T cells and chemical hapten exposure. TCRdb reanalysed the RACE reads using MiXCR and keeps one entry per CDR3 protein. This sample has about 84,000 distinct CDR3 sequences, with less than 11% found just once. Sequenced here: whole blood, sampled in connection with sensitization to the hapten diphenylcyclopropenone (DPC). The receptors were sampled from a woman aged 45-59 years with alopecia areata. Some clones in this sample may be carry-over from other donors' samples. CDR3s include the opening cysteine and the closing phenylalanine or tryptophan. The order of the fields is V gene, D gene, CDR3 length, J gene, clone size, CDR3 protein, CDR3 DNA. A D gene is named only where the DNA matches it firmly. Clone size is not always given. Where it is, it says once, few, many or a class for expanded clones.

V gene: TRBV6-1; D gene: TRBD2; CDR3 length: 17; J gene: TRBJ2-3; clone size: few; CDR3 protein: CASSELTSGGWTDTQYF; CDR3 DNA: TGTGCCAGCAGTGAATTAACTAGCGGAGGGTGGACAGATACGCAGTATTTT
V gene: TRBV6-5; D gene: NA; CDR3 length: 14; J gene: TRBJ2-3; clone size: few; CDR3 protein: CASSSLLRADTQYF; CDR3 DNA: TGTGCCAGCAGTTCCCTGCTTAGGGCAGATACGCAGTATTTT
V gene: TRBV18; D gene: NA; CDR3 length: 16; J gene: TRBJ2-1; clone size: many; CDR3 protein: CASSPLRDNQGNEQFF; CDR3 DNA: TGTGCCAGCTCACCGTTGCGCGACAATCAGGGCAATGAGCAGTTCTTC
V gene: TRBV3-1; D gene: NA; CDR3 length: 15; J gene: TRBJ2-1; clone size: few; CDR3 protein: CASSQVVLSGNEQFF; CDR3 DNA: TGTGCCAGCAGCCAAGTGGTACTGTCTGGCAATGAGCAGTTCTTC
V gene: TRBV5-1; D gene: TRBD1; CDR3 length: 17; J gene: TRBJ1-3; clone size: NA; CDR3 protein: CASSGGQRSISGNTIYF; CDR3 DNA: TGCGCCAGCAGCGGGGGACAGCGTTCTATCTCTGGAAACACCATATATTTT
V gene: TRBV4-2; D gene: NA; CDR3 length: 13; J gene: TRBJ1-1; clone size: many; CDR3 protein: CASSLQGPTEAFF; CDR3 DNA: TGTGCCAGCAGTCTACAGGGTCCCACTGAAGCTTTCTTT
V gene: TRBV3-1; D gene: NA; CDR3 length: 14; J gene: TRBJ2-7; clone size: NA; CDR3 protein: CASSQAGASYEQYF; CDR3 DNA: TGTGCCAGCAGCCAAGCCGGGGCCTCCTACGAGCAGTACTTC
V gene: TRBV6-6; D gene: TRBD1; CDR3 length: 15; J gene: TRBJ2-1; clone size: NA; CDR3 protein: CASSPGTGSLREQFF; CDR3 DNA: TGTGCCAGCAGCCCCGGGACAGGGAGTTTACGGGAGCAGTTCTTC
V gene: TRBV3-1; D gene: NA; CDR3 length: 14; J gene: TRBJ1-2; clone size: few; CDR3 protein: CASSQALRGHGYTF; CDR3 DNA: TGTGCCAGCAGCCAAGCTCTGAGGGGACATGGCTACACCTTC
V gene: TRBV7-6; D gene: NA; CDR3 length: 13; J gene: TRBJ2-2; clone size: many; CDR3 protein: CASSLRGTGELFF; CDR3 DNA: TGTGCCAGCAGCTTAAGAGGAACGGGGGAGCTGTTTTTT
V gene: TRBV20-1; D gene: NA; CDR3 length: 13; J gene: TRBJ2-1; clone size: few; CDR3 protein: CSAWADSSNEQFF; CDR3 DNA: TGCAGTGCTTGGGCAGACAGTTCCAATGAGCAGTTCTTC